This T cell receptor beta chain was captured in a study of blood T cell repertoires in COVID-19. The overall study: The study drew acute and convalescent COVID-19 samples from the United States, Italy and Spain.

CDR1 is SGHTA and CDR2 is FQGNSA in the germline V gene. V lost 5 bases, J lost 2 bases, and 14 bases lay in between. The CDR3 extends over 15 amino acids. The table came from immunoSEQ multiplex PCR; TCRdb's copy has only in-frame clones and leaves some out. The table lists roughly 220,000 clones, 85% to 90% of them singletons. Ages ranged from about 18 to 100 years, with residence in 24 US areas. Membership in each cohort depended on participant-reported clinical history. The genes are TRBV7-2 and TRBJ2-3; D possibly corresponds to TRBD2 (6 bases). The sample consisted of PBMCs or T cells enriched from blood (not recorded which). The sequence was collected from a woman between 45 and 65 years old with acute COVID-19. CDR3 nucleotides: TGTGCCAGCAGCCCGGGGCGGGGCAACACAGATACGCAGTATTTT. Translation: CASSPGRGNTDTQYF. Complete variable domain (other parts from reference TRBV7-2 and TRBJ2-3): GAGVSQSPSNKVTEKGKDVELRCDPISGHTALYWYRQSLGQGLEFLIYFQGNSAPDKSGLPSDRFSAERTGGSVSTLTIQRTQQEDSAVYLCASSPGRGNTDTQYFGPGTRLTVL.